This is a list of T cell receptor beta chains from one sample in a study of CD8 T cells in ankylosing spondylitis. TCRdb called the 5' RACE reads again in MiXCR, with one record for every CDR3 protein. The repertoire includes some 840,000 distinct CDR3 sequences, approximately 12% of them detected once, and approximately 0.51% sits in the top ten. The specimen was blood, either unsorted or a sorted T cell fraction (not recorded which). These receptors were taken from a male donor with ankylosing spondylitis. Each CDR3 is given with its conserved first and last residue. The D gene is left open where the match is weak. Clone size is not always given. Where it is, it says once, few, many or a class for expanded clones.

TRBJ2-1 few TRBD2 TRBV27 TGTGCCAGCTCTACGGTAAGCGGGAGTTTCTCCTACAATGAGCAGTTCTTC CASSTVSGSFSYNEQFF
TRBJ2-3 few . TRBV7-6 TGTGCCAGCTCTCCCCCAGGCGGAACCACAGATACGCAGTATTTT CASSPPGGTTDTQYF
TRBJ2-1 few TRBD1 TRBV27 TGTGCCAGCAGTAAACCCGGACAGGTCAGCTCCTACAATGAGCAGTTCTTC CASSKPGQVSSYNEQFF
TRBJ2-7 . . TRBV6-6 TGTGCCAGCAGTTACTCTTCAGAGCAGTACTTC CASSYSSEQYF
TRBJ2-7 few . TRBV5-1 TGCGCCAGCAGCTTGGCCGGGCGGGCTCCCGGGATGTACGAGCAGTACTTC CASSLAGRAPGMYEQYF
TRBJ1-2 many . TRBV4-1 TGCGCCAGCAGCCACGGACGGGTGGGCTATGGCTACACCTTC CASSHGRVGYGYTF
TRBJ2-2 . TRBD1 TRBV27 TGTGCCAGCTTTAAGAGGGGCAGGGGGCCTATCACCGGGGAGCTGTTTTTT CASFKRGRGPITGELFF
TRBJ2-1 few TRBD1 TRBV4-2 TGTGCCAGCAGCCCGTACAGGGGACAGCGTGGGTGGCAGTTCTTC CASSPYRGQRGWQFF
TRBJ2-5 . . TRBV29-1 TGCAGCGTTGATAGGTCCAGGGGCCAAGAGACCCAGTACTTC CSVDRSRGQETQYF
TRBJ1-5 . . TRBV20-1 TGCAGTGCCTTAGAGGGAGTGTTTCAGCCCCAGCATTTT CSALEGVFQPQHF
TRBJ2-1 many . TRBV12-3/TRBV12-4 TGTGCCAGCAGTGGGTACAATGAGCAGTTCTTC CASSGYNEQFF
TRBJ2-7 few TRBD1 TRBV3-1 TGTGCCAGCTCCCAAGGGAAGGACAGGCGTTATTCCTACGAGCAGTACTTC CASSQGKDRRYSYEQYF
TRBJ2-1 few . TRBV13 TGTGCCAGCAGCCCCCTATGGACCAATGAGCAGTTCTTC CASSPLWTNEQFF
TRBJ2-6 many . TRBV25-1 TGTGCCAGCAGTGGATCCCCTTCAATTAGATCTGGGGCCAACGTCCTGACTTTC CASSGSPSIRSGANVLTF
TRBJ1-5 . . TRBV7-2 TGTGCCAGCAGCTTGTGGTCCACCCAGCCCCAGCATTTT CASSLWSTQPQHF
TRBJ1-2 many . TRBV28 TGTGCCAGCAGGAAATATGGCTACACCTTC CASRKYGYTF
TRBJ2-3 . . TRBV27 TGTGCCAGCAGTTTCCAATGGACAGATACGCAGTATTTT CASSFQWTDTQYF
TRBJ2-2 few . TRBV11-3 TGTGCCAGCAGCTTCCAGGGGTCGGACACCGGGGAGCTGTTTTTT CASSFQGSDTGELFF
TRBJ2-7 few . TRBV6-2/TRBV6-3 TGTGCCAGCAGTTACTCGAAGTTCCGGCGAGGCTCCTACGAGCAGTACTTC CASSYSKFRRGSYEQYF
TRBJ2-7 many . TRBV18 TGTGCCAGCTCGCCCACTATTAGGCGCCACGAGCAGTACTTC CASSPTIRRHEQYF
TRBJ2-1 few . TRBV28 TGTGCCAGCAGGCGAGGGATAAGCTCCTACAATGAGCAGTTCTTC CASRRGISSYNEQFF
TRBJ2-7 . TRBD1 TRBV20-1 TGCAGTGCTAGACTCCCGGGACAGGGTAAAACGGCGTCCTACGAGCAGTACTTC CSARLPGQGKTASYEQYF
TRBJ1-5 few TRBD1 TRBV20-1 TGCAGTGCTAGAAGGACAGGGCAGCCCCAGCATTTT CSARRTGQPQHF
TRBJ1-4 few . TRBV20-1 TGCAGTGTTCGGGACTGGGGGGTTGAAAAACTGTTTTTT CSVRDWGVEKLFF
TRBJ2-5 . . TRBV6-2/TRBV6-3 TGTGCCAGCGCCCTGGGGGAGACCCAGTACTTC CASALGETQYF
TRBJ2-2 many . TRBV29-1 TGCAGCGTAAAACAGGGACACGGGGAGCTGTTTTTT CSVKQGHGELFF
TRBJ2-1 . TRBD1 TRBV5-1 TGCGCCAGCAGCTTGGCCGGACAGGAGTACAATGAGCAGTTCTTC CASSLAGQEYNEQFF
TRBJ2-3 . . TRBV5-5 TGTGCCAGCAGCTCCAATTTTGTGGATCTCACAGATACGCAGTATTTT CASSSNFVDLTDTQYF
TRBJ1-2 . . TRBV7-2 TGTGCCAGCAGCGGGGGGCGGTATGGCTACACCTTC CASSGGRYGYTF
TRBJ2-1 many . TRBV4-1 TGCGCCAGCAGCCAATCAAGGACAGTACCCTACAATGAGCAGTTCTTC CASSQSRTVPYNEQFF
TRBJ1-5 once . TRBV30 TGTGCCTGGAGTTTACGGGGCAATCAGCCCCAGCATTTT CAWSLRGNQPQHF
TRBJ2-2 . . TRBV7-8 TGTGCCAGCAGCCGTTCAGCGTGGACCGGGGAGCTGTTTTTT CASSRSAWTGELFF
TRBJ2-1 . TRBD2 TRBV6-1 TGTGCCAGCAGTCGAATTACCGGGACTAGTGTCGGCTATGAGCAGTTCTTC CASSRITGTSVGYEQFF
TRBJ2-2 . . TRBV5-6 TGTGCCAGCAGCTCCGTGGGGTTTGGTACCGGGGAGCTGTTTTTT CASSSVGFGTGELFF